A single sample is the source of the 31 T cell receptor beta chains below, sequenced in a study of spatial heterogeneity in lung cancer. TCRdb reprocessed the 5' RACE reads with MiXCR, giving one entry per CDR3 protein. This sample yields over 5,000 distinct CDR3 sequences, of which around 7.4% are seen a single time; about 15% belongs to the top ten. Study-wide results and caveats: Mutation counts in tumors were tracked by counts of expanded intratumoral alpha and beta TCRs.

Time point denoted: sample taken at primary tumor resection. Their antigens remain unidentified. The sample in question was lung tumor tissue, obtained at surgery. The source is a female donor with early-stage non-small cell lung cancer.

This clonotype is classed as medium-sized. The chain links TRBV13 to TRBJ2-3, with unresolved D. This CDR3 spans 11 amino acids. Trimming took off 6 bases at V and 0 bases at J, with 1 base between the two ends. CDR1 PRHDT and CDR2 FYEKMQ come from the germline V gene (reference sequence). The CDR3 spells CASRSTDTQYF. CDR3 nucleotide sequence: TGTGCCAGCAGGAGCACAGATACGCAGTATTTT. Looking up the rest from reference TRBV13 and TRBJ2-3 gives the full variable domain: AAGVIQSPRHLIKEKRETATLKCYPIPRHDTVYWYQQGPGQDPQFLISFYEKMQSDKGSIPDRFSAQQFSDYHSELNMSSLELGDSALYFCASRSTDTQYFGPGTRLTVL.

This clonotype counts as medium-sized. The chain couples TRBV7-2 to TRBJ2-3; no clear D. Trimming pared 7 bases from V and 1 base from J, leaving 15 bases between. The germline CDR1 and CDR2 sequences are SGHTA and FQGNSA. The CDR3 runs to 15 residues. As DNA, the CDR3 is TGTGCCAGCACCGTCGGTGGTTGGGGCACAGATACGCAGTATTTT. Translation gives CASTVGGWGTDTQYF.

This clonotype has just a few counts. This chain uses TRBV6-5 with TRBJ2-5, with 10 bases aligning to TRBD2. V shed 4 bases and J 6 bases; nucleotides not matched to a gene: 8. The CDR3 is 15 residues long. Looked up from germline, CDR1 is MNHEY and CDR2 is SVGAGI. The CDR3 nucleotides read TGTGCCAGCAGTTTCACCGCTAGCGGGAGTAAGACCCAGTACTTC. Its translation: CASSFTASGSKTQYF.

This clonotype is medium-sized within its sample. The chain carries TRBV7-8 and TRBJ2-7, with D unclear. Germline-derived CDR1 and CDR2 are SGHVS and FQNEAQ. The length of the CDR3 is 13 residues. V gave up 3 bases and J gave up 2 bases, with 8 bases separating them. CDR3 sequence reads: CASSFHNTYEQYF. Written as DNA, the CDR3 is TGTGCCAGCAGCTTTCACAACACCTACGAGCAGTACTTC.

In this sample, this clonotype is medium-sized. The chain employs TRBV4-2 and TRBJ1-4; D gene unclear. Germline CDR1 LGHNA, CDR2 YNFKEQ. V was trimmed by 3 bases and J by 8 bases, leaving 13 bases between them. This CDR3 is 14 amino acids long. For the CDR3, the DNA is TGTGCCAGCAGCCATGGGGAAGTTTACGAAAAACTGTTTTTT. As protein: CASSHGEVYEKLFF.

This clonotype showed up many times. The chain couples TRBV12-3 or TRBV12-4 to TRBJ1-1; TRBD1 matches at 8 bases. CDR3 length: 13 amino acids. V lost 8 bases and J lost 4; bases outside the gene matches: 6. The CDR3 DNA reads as TGTGCCAGCGGAACAGGGGGGGCCACTGAAGCTTTCTTT. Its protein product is CASGTGGATEAFF.

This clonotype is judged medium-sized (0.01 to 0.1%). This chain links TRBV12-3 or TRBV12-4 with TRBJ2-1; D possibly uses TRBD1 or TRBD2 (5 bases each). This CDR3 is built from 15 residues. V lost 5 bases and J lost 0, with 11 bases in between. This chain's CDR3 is CASSPWGSSYNEQFF. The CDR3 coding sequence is TGTGCCAGCAGTCCTTGGGGGAGCTCCTACAATGAGCAGTTCTTC.

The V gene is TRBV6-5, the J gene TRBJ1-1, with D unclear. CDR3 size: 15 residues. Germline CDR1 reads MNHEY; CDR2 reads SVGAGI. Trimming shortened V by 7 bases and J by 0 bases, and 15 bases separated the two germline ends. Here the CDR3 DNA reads TGTGCCAGCAAGCCCACCGGGGTCTTGAACACTGAAGCTTTCTTT. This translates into CASKPTGVLNTEAFF.

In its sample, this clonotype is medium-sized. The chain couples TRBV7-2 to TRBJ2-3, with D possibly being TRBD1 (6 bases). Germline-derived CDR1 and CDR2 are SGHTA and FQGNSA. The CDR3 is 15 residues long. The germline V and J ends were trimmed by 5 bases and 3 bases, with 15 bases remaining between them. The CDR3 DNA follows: TGTGCCAGCAGCGCGGCCCAGGGGATAACAGATACGCAGTATTTT. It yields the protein CASSAAQGITDTQYF. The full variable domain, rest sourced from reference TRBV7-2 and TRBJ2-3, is GAGVSQSPSNKVTEKGKDVELRCDPISGHTALYWYRQSLGQGLEFLIYFQGNSAPDKSGLPSDRFSAERTGGSVSTLTIQRTQQEDSAVYLCASSAAQGITDTQYFGPGTRLTVL.

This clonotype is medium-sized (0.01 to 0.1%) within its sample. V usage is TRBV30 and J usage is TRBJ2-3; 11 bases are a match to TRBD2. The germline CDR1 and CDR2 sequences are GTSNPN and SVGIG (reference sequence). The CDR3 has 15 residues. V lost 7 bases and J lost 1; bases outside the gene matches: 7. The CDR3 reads CAFRILAGGTDTQYF. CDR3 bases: TGTGCCTTTCGTATACTAGCGGGAGGCACAGATACGCAGTATTTT. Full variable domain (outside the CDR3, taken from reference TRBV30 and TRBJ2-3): SQTIHQWPATLVQPVGSPLSLECTVEGTSNPNLYWYRQAAGRGLQLLFYSVGIGQISSEVPQNLSASRPQDRQFILSSKKLLLSDSGFYLCAFRILAGGTDTQYFGPGTRLTVL.

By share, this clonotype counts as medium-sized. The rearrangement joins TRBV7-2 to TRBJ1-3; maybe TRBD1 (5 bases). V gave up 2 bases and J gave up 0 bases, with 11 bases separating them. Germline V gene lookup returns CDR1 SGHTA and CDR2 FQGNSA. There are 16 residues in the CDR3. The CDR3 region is CASSLLGRVSGNTIYF. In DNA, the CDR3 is TGTGCCAGCAGCTTACTGGGACGCGTCTCTGGAAACACCATATATTTT.

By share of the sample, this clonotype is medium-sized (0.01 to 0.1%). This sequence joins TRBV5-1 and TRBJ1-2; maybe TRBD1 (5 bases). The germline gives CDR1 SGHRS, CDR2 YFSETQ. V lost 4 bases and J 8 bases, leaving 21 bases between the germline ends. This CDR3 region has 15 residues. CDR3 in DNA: TGCGCCAGCAGCCCGTATTCTACAGGTCTCGAGGGCTACACCTTC. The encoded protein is CASSPYSTGLEGYTF.

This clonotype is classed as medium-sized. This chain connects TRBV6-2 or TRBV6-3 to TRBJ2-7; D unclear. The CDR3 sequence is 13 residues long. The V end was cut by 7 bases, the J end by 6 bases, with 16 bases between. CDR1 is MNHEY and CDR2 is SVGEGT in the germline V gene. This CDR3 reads CASTDPSGSEQYF. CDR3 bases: TGTGCCAGCACCGACCCCTCCGGAAGCGAGCAGTACTTC.

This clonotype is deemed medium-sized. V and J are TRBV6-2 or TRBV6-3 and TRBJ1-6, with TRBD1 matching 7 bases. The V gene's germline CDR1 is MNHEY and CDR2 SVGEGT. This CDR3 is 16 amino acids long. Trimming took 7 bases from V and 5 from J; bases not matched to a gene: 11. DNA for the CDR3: TGTGCCAGCAAGTCAGGGGGACAATCCAATAATTCACCCCTCCACTTT. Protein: CASKSGGQSNNSPLHF.

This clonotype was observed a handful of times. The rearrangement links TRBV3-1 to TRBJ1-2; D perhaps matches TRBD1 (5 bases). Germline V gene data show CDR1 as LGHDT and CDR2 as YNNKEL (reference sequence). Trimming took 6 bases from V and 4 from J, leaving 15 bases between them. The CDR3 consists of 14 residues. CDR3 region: CASSPNDSGYGYTF. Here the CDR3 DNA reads TGTGCCAGCAGTCCCAATGACAGTGGCTATGGCTACACCTTC.

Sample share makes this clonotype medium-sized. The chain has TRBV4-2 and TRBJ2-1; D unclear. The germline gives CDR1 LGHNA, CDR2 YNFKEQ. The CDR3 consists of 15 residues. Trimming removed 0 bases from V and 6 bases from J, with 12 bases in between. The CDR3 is CASSQDYNGPNEQFF. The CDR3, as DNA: TGTGCCAGCAGCCAAGATTATAACGGACCCAATGAGCAGTTCTTC.

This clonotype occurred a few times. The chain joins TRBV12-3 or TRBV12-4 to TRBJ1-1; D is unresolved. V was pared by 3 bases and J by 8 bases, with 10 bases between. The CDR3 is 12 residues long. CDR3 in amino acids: CASSLDQPEAFF. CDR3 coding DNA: TGTGCCAGCAGTTTGGACCAGCCGGAAGCTTTCTTT.

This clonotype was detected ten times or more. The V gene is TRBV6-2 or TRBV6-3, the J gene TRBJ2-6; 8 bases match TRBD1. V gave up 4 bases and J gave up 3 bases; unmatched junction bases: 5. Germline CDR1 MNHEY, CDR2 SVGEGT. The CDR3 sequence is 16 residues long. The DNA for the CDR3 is TGTGCCAGCAGTTTAGCAGGGGGCTATGGGGCCAACGTCCTGACTTTC. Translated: CASSLAGGYGANVLTF.

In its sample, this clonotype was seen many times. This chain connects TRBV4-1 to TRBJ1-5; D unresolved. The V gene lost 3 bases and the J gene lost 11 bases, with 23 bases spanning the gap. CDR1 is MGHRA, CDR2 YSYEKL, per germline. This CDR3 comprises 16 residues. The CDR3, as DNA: TGCGCCAGCAGCCAGGCGGGAGAGGAGAGGGTTTCGGCCCAGCATTTT. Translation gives CASSQAGEERVSAQHF.

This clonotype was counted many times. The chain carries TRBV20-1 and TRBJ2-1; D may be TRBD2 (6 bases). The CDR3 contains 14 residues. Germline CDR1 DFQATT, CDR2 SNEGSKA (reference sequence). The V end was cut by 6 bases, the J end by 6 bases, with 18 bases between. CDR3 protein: CSAPVGGPANEQFF. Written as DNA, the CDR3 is TGCAGTGCCCCGGTGGGGGGACCGGCCAATGAGCAGTTCTTC.

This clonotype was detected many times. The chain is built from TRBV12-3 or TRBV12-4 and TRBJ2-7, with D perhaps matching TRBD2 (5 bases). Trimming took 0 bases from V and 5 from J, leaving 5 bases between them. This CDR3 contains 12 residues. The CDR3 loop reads CASSLAGNEQYF. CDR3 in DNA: TGTGCCAGCAGTTTAGCCGGGAACGAGCAGTACTTC.

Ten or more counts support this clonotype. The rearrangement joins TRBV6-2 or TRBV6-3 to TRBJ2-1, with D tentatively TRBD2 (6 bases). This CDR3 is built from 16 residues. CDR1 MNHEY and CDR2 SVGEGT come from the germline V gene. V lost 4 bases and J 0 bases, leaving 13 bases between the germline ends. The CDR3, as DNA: TGTGCCAGCAGTTGGGACTTCCGGCCCTCCTACAATGAGCAGTTCTTC. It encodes CASSWDFRPSYNEQFF.

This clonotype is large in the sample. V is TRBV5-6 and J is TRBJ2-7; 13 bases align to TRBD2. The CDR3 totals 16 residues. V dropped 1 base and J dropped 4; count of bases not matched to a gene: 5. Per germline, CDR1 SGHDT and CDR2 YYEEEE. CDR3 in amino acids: CASSLRGLAGQYEQYF. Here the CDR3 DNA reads TGTGCCAGCAGCTTGCGGGGACTAGCGGGACAGTACGAGCAGTACTTC. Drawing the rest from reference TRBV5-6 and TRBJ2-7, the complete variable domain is DAGVTQSPTHLIKTRGQQVTLRCSPKSGHDTVSWYQQALGQGPQFIFQYYEEEERQRGNFPDRFSGHQFPNYSSELNVNALLLGDSALYLCASSLRGLAGQYEQYFGPGTRLTVT.

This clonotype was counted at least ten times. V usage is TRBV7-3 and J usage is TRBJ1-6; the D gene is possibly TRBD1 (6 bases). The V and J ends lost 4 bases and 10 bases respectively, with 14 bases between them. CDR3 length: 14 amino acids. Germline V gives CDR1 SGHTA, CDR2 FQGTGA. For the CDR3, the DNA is TGTGCCAGCAGCTACGGGGGCCGCGGGTCACCCCTCCACTTT. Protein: CASSYGGRGSPLHF.

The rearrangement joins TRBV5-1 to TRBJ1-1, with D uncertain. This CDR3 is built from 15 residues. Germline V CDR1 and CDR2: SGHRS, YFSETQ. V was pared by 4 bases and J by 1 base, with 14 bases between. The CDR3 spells CASSPLPSGNTEAFF. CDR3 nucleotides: TGCGCCAGCAGCCCTCTCCCCTCGGGGAACACTGAAGCTTTCTTT.

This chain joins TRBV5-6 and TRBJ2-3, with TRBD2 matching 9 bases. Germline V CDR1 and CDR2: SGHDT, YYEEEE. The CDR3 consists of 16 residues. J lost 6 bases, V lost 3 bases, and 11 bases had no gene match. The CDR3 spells CASSWIAGANWDTQYF. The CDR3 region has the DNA TGTGCCAGCAGCTGGATAGCGGGGGCGAATTGGGATACGCAGTATTTT.

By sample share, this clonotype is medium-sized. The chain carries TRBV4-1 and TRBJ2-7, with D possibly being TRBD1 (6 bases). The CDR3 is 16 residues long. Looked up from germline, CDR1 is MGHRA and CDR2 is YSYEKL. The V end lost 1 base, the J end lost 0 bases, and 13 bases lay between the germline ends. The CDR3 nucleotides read TGCGCCAGCAGCCAAGTAAGCACAGGGAGCTCCTACGAGCAGTACTTC. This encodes CASSQVSTGSSYEQYF.

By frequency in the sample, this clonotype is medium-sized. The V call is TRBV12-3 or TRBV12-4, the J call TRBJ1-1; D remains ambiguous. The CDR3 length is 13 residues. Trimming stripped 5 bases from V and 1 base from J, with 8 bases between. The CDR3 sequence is CASSSGPNTEAFF. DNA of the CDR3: TGTGCCAGCAGTAGCGGCCCGAACACTGAAGCTTTCTTT.

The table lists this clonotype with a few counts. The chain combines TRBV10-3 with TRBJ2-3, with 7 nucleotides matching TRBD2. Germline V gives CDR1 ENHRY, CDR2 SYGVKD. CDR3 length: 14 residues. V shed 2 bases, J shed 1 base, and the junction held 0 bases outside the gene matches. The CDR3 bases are TGTGCCATCAGTGAGGGGAGGGGCACAGATACGCAGTATTTT. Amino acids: CAISEGRGTDTQYF.

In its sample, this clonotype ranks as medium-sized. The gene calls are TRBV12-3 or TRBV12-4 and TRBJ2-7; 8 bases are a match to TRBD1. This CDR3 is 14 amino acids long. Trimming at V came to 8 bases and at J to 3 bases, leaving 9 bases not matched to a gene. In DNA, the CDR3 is TGTGCCAGCCGGGACAGGTCGGCGAGCTACGAGCAGTACTTC. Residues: CASRDRSASYEQYF.

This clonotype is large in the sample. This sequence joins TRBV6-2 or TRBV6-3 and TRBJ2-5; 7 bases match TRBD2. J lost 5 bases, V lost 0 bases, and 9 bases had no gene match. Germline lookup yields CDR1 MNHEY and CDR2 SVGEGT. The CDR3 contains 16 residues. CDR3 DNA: TGTGCCAGCAGTTACTCGGTCGGGGGGATTCGTGAGACCCAGTACTTC. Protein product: CASSYSVGGIRETQYF.